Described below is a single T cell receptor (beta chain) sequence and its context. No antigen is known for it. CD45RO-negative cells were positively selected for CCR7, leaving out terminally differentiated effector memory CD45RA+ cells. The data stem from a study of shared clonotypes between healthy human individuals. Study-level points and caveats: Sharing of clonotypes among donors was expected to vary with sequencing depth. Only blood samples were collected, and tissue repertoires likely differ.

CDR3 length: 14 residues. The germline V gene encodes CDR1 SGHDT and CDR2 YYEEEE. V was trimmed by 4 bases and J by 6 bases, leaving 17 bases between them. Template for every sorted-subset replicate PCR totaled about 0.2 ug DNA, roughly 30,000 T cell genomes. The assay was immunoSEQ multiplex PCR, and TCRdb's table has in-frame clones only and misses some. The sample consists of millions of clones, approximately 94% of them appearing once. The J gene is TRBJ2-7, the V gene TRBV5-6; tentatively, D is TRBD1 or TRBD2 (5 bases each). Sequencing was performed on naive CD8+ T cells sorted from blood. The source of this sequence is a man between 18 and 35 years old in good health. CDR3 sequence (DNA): TGTGCCAGCAGCGGGACGTTTAGGGGCGGCGAGCAGTACTTC. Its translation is CASSGTFRGGEQYF.